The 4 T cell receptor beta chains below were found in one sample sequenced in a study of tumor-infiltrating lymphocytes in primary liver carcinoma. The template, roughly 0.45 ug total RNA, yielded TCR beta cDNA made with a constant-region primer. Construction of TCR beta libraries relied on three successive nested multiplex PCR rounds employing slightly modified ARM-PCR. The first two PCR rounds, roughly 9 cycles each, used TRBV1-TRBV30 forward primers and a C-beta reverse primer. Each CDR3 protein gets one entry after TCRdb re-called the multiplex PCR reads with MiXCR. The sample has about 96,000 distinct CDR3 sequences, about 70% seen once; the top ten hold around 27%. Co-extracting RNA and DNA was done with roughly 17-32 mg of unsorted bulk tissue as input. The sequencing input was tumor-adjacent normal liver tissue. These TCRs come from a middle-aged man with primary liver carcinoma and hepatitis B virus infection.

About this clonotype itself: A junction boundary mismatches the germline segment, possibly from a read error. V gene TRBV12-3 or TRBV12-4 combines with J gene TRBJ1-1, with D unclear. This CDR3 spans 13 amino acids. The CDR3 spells CANNVIGLTEAFF. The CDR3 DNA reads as TGCGCCAACAATGTGATAGGGTTGACTGAAGCTTTCTTT.

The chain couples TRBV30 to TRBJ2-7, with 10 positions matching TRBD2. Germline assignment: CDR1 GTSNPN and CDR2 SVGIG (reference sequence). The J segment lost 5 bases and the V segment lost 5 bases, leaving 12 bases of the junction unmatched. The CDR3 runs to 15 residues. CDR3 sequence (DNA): TGTGCCTGGTGCTCGACCCTAGCGGGAGAAGACGAGCAGTACTTC. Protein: CAWCSTLAGEDEQYF.

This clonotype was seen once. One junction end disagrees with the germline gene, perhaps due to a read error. CDR3 in DNA: TGTGCCAGCAGCGCGCGGGAATGGGATACGCAGTTTTTT. Translating it yields CASSAREWDTQFF. The V and J genes are TRBV11-3 and TRBJ2-3; possible D gene TRBD2, 6 bases. This CDR3 has 13 residues. Looked up from germline, CDR1 is SGHNT and CDR2 is YENEEA.

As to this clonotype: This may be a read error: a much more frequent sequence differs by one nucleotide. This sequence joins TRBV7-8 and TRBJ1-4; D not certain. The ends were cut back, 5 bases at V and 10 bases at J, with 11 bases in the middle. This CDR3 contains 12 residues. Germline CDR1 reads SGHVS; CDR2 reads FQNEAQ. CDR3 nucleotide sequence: TGTGCCAGCAGCCTTTGGGATGGAAAACTGTTTTTT. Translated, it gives CASSLWDGKLFF.